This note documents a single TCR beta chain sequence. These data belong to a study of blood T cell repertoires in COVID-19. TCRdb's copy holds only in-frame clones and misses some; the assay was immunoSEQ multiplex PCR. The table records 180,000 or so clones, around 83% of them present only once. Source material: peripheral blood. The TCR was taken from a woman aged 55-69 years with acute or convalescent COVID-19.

The CDR3 nucleotides read TGTGCCAGCAGTCTCGATACAGGGGTCGAAAAACTGTTTTTT. It encodes CASSLDTGVEKLFF. This rearrangement joins TRBV28 to TRBJ1-4; 7 bases map to TRBD1. Looked up from germline, CDR1 is MDHEN and CDR2 is SYDVKM. CDR3 length: 14 amino acids. Trimming at V came to 5 bases and at J to 8 bases, leaving 8 bases not matched to a gene.